This T cell receptor (beta chain) was recorded in a study of identical twins. Whole-study findings and limits: For monozygotic twins, models underestimated out-of-frame TCR alpha sharing.

For this clonotype: Its antigen is unknown.

MiXCR, applied by TCRdb to the 5' RACE reads, yields one record per CDR3 protein. The sample contains approximately 680,000 distinct CDR3 sequences, about 7.1% of which appear only once. The CDR3 extends over 16 amino acids. Unmatched junction bases numbered 5, after V lost 3 bases and J lost 2 bases. These data are also associated with another study on yellow fever vaccine responses in identical twins.

This sequence joins TRBV12-3 or TRBV12-4 and TRBJ2-2; TRBD2 aligns across 8 bases. The sequence derives from a woman between 18 and 30 years old in good health. Sequenced sample: PBMCs. CDR3 bases: TGTGCCAGCAGTTTGGTAGCGGGGCTAAACACCGGGGAGCTGTTTTTT. It codes for CASSLVAGLNTGELFF.